This T cell receptor beta chain emerged from a study of T cell repertoires in cytomegalovirus infection. The wider study: The public TCR beta signatures pointed to both CMV infection and matching HLA type.

As concerns this clonotype: As yet, its antigen is unknown.

Whole-study findings and limits: Pooled public TCR beta family frequency picked out CMV carriers with the relevant HLA. The study found HLA-C-restricted CMV-specific TCR beta clonotypes dominating the ex vivo response.

A single record per CDR3 protein comes from TCRdb applying MiXCR to the reads. Of approximately 180,000 distinct CDR3 sequences listed, about a sixth are singletons. The CDR3 runs 11 residues. Germline V gene sequence: CDR1 MGHDK, CDR2 SYGVNS. V shed 1 base and J shed 6 bases, with 4 bases lying between them. The specimen was CD8+ T cells from PBMCs. The receptor comes from a human donor in good health (CMV status not recorded). Some clones in this sample may be carry-over from other donors' samples. This rearrangement joins TRBV25-1 to TRBJ2-7; D uncertain. Here the CDR3 reads CASSEWVEQYF. CDR3 coding DNA: TGTGCCAGCAGTGAATGGGTCGAGCAGTACTTC.